The next 17 T cell receptor beta chains were all read from a single sample in a study of Ad26.COV2.S vaccination and SARS-CoV-2 variants. The treatment denotes: around 19 received Ad26.COV2.S at low or high dose, single or two shots; about five received placebo; per-sample allocation not given. Day 63 after the first vaccine or placebo injection was the time point for sampling. Repertoires were generated with immunoSEQ multiplex PCR, while TCRdb's copy carries only in-frame clones and drops some. The data hold approximately 340,000 clones, with roughly 81% observed a single time. The sample was peripheral blood, taken in a trial of Ad26.COV2.S vaccine versus placebo. Source of these receptors: a person aged 18 to 65 who received the Ad26.COV2.S COVID-19 vaccine or a placebo.

The chain has TRBV5-1 and TRBJ2-1; either TRBD1 or TRBD2 may fit D (6 bases each). The CDR3 extends over 14 amino acids. Trimming took off 0 bases at V and 5 bases at J, with 9 bases between the two ends. Germline lookup yields CDR1 SGHRS and CDR2 YFSETQ. CDR3 sequence (DNA): TGCGCCAGCAGCTTGGAGGGGGGCCACAATGAGCAGTTCTTC. Its translation is CASSLEGGHNEQFF.

This clone was observed a single time. J is TRBJ2-2 and V is TRBV19, with TRBD1 matching over 8 bases. CDR1 is LNHDA and CDR2 is SQIVND in the germline V gene (reference sequence). The CDR3 loop spans 17 amino acids. V lost 5 bases to trimming and J lost 0 bases; unmatched junction nucleotides: 8. The CDR3 region has the DNA TGTGCCAGTAGTTCAGGACAGGGCATAGCGAACACCGGGGAGCTGTTTTTT. This translates into CASSSGQGIANTGELFF.

The CDR3 region has the DNA TGCGCCAGCAGCCAATACAGGTCCTACAATGAGCAGTTCTTC. Protein: CASSQYRSYNEQFF. The V call is TRBV4-3, the J call TRBJ2-1, with D possibly TRBD1 on 5 matching bases. Germline V gene data show CDR1 as LGHNA and CDR2 as YSLEER. The CDR3 is 14 residues long. Trimming cost V 2 bases and J 1 base, with 6 bases left between them.

V and J are TRBV24-1 and TRBJ2-7; perhaps TRBD2 as D (5 bases). This CDR3 is 14 amino acids long. Between the trimmed V and J ends, which lost 4 bases and 6 bases, there was a span of 15 bases. CDR1 KGHDR and CDR2 SFDVKD come from the germline V gene. The CDR3 DNA reads as TGTGCCACCAGTGACGGCCTAGCAGGAGGCGAGCAGTACTTC. Protein product: CATSDGLAGGEQYF.

This rearrangement joins TRBV28 to TRBJ1-1; no clear D. The CDR3 is 13 residues long. CDR1 MDHEN and CDR2 SYDVKM come from the germline V gene. Trimming shortened V by 7 bases and J by 1 base, and 10 bases separated the two germline ends. CDR3 sequence: CASIPNRNTEAFF. CDR3 nucleotides: TGTGCCAGCATCCCCAACAGGAACACTGAAGCTTTCTTT.

The chain couples TRBV5-1 to TRBJ2-1, with D tentatively TRBD1 or TRBD2 (5 bases each). The CDR3 extends over 15 amino acids. The germline CDR1 and CDR2 sequences are SGHRS and YFSETQ. V was trimmed by 2 bases and J by 0 bases, leaving 9 bases between them. CDR3 loop: CASSFGDGSYNEQFF. DNA of the CDR3: TGCGCCAGCAGCTTCGGGGACGGCTCCTACAATGAGCAGTTCTTC.

This clone was counted once. The chain employs TRBV5-1 and TRBJ2-6; 9 bases are shared with TRBD1. There are 20 residues in the CDR3. The trim removed 4 bases at V and 0 bases at J, leaving 14 bases unmatched. Germline V CDR1 and CDR2: SGHRS, YFSETQ. This CDR3 reads CASSPQGQGLANSGANVLTF. The CDR3 coding sequence is TGCGCCAGCAGCCCCCAGGGACAGGGCCTGGCAAACTCTGGGGCCAACGTCCTGACTTTC.

J is TRBJ2-7 and V is TRBV14; D unclear. CDR3 length: 17 residues. The germline CDR1 and CDR2 sequences are SGHDN and FVKESK. V dropped 1 base and J dropped 2 bases, with 18 bases sitting between them. The CDR3, as DNA: TGTGCCAGCAGCCAAGGGCTACTCCTCATTCACGCCTACGAGCAGTACTTC. It specifies CASSQGLLLIHAYEQYF.

The rearrangement uses TRBV7-2 and TRBJ2-5, with TRBD2 as a possible D gene (6 bases). The germline V and J ends were trimmed by 6 bases and 1 base, with 15 bases remaining between them. The CDR3 totals 15 residues. Germline CDR1 SGHTA, CDR2 FQGNSA. The CDR3: CASSFGAGLQETQYF. CDR3 bases: TGTGCCAGCAGTTTTGGTGCGGGACTCCAAGAGACCCAGTACTTC.

The genes are TRBV7-6 and TRBJ2-7; D assignment may be TRBD1 or TRBD2 (5 bases each). V gave up 5 bases and J gave up 3 bases, with 14 bases separating them. The CDR3 spans 14 residues. Per germline, CDR1 SGHVS and CDR2 FNYEAQ. CDR3 in amino acids: CASSQRGESYEQYF. The CDR3 DNA sequence: TGTGCCAGCAGCCAGAGAGGGGAGAGCTACGAGCAGTACTTC.

The chain carries TRBV7-6 and TRBJ2-3, with 7 nucleotides matching TRBD2. This CDR3 is built from 15 residues. The V segment lost 2 bases and the J segment 0 bases; nucleotides outside the gene matches: 2. Germline CDR1 and CDR2: SGHVS and FNYEAQ. The CDR3 sequence: CASSLPAGSTDTQYF. The CDR3 nucleotides are TGTGCCAGCAGCTTACCAGCGGGGAGCACAGATACGCAGTATTTT.

The chain combines TRBV18 with TRBJ2-7, with 8 bases lining up with TRBD1. Germline trimming cut 3 bases from V and 4 bases from J; bases unmatched to any gene: 5. The V gene's germline CDR1 is KGHSH and CDR2 LQKENI. This CDR3 contains 14 residues. Written as DNA, the CDR3 is TGTGCCAGCTCACCCCGGGACAGGACTTACGAGCAGTACTTC. As protein: CASSPRDRTYEQYF.

A note on this clone: Other DNA sequences of this sample code for an identical CDR3. This sequence joins TRBV7-2 and TRBJ2-3; 10 bases are a match to TRBD2. After removal of 0 bases from V and 1 base from J, the junction contained 1 base not matched to a gene. This CDR3 spans 16 amino acids. Germline V gene data show CDR1 as SGHTA and CDR2 as FQGNSA. The CDR3 loop is CASSLALAGGTDTQYF. CDR3 nucleotide sequence: TGTGCCAGCAGCTTAGCGCTAGCGGGAGGCACAGATACGCAGTATTTT.

This clone was picked up a small number of times. A read error may produce the germline difference seen at one junction end. V usage is TRBV12-3 or TRBV12-4 and J usage is TRBJ1-2; TRBD1 matches at 7 bases. CDR3 length: 11 residues. CDR3 nucleotide sequence: TGTGCCAGCAGGGAAGGACAGGCGCGGGCCTTC. This gives the protein CASREGQARAF.

This clone was counted a single time. Written as DNA, the CDR3 is TGCAGTGCTAGTGAAGGGGGCACTGAAGCTTTCTTT. This translates into CSASEGGTEAFF. This chain uses TRBV20-1 with TRBJ1-1, with D possibly TRBD1 on 6 matching bases. The V gene's germline CDR1 is DFQATT and CDR2 SNEGSKA (reference sequence). This CDR3 has 12 residues. The ends were cut back, 3 bases at V and 4 bases at J, with 9 bases in the middle.

The chain couples TRBV7-2 to TRBJ2-2; D unclear. The germline V and J ends were trimmed by 5 bases and 0 bases, with 10 bases remaining between them. Germline V lookup: CDR1 SGHTA, CDR2 FQGNSA. The CDR3 totals 15 residues. The CDR3 DNA follows: TGTGCCAGCAGCCCGAGAACCACGAACACCGGGGAGCTGTTTTTT. This gives the protein CASSPRTTNTGELFF.

The chain combines TRBV7-9 with TRBJ1-2; no reliable D call. Germline V lookup: CDR1 SEHNR, CDR2 FQNEAQ (reference sequence). This CDR3 contains 13 residues. Trimming took off 1 base at V and 4 bases at J, with 7 bases between the two ends. DNA for the CDR3: TGTGCCAGCAGCTTAGAATCCTTCTATGGCTACACCTTC. Translating it yields CASSLESFYGYTF.